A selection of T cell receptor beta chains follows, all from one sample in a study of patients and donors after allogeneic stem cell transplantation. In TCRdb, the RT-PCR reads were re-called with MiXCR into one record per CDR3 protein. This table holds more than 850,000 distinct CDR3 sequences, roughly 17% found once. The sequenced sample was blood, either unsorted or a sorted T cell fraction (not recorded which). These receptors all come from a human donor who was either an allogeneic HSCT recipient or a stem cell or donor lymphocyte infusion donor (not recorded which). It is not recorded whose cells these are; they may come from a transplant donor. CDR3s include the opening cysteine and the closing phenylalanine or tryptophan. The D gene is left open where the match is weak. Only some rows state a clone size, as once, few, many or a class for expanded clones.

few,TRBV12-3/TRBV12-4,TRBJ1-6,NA,CASSKGTMSSYNSPLHF,TGTGCCAGCAGCAAAGGGACTATGAGCTCCTATAATTCACCCCTCCACTTT
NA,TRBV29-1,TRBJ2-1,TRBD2,CSVEASGDAYNEQFF,TGCAGCGTTGAGGCTAGCGGGGACGCGTACAATGAGCAGTTCTTC
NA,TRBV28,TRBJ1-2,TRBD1,CASVTGQAYYGYTF,TGTGCCAGCGTGACCGGACAGGCTTACTATGGCTACACCTTC
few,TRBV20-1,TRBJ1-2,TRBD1,CSAIVRGQGDYGYTF,TGCAGTGCTATAGTCCGGGGACAGGGGGACTATGGCTACACCTTC
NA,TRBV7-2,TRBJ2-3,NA,CASSLLGLGSTDTQYF,TGTGCCAGCAGCTTACTGGGGCTAGGAAGCACAGATACGCAGTATTTT
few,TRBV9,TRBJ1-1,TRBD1,CASSKSRDRNTEAFF,TGTGCCAGCAGCAAAAGCAGGGACAGAAACACTGAAGCTTTCTTT
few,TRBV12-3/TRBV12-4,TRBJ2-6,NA,CASRVGLTGANVLTF,TGTGCCAGCAGGGTCGGTTTGACTGGGGCCAACGTCCTGACTTTC
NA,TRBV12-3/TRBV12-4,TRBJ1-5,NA,CASRIGVSNQPQHF,TGTGCCAGCAGGATCGGAGTTAGCAATCAGCCCCAGCATTTT
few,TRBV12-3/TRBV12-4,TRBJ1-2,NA,CASSEAGSNPNYGYTF,TGTGCCAGCAGCGAGGCGGGGAGTAACCCTAACTATGGCTACACCTTC
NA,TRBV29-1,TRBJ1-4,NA,CSVETAGRGEKLFF,TGCAGCGTTGAGACGGCAGGGCGCGGTGAAAAACTGTTTTTT
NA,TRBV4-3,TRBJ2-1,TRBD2,CASSQVPSGGTHNEQFF,TGCGCCAGCAGCCAAGTACCTAGCGGGGGGACTCACAATGAGCAGTTCTTC
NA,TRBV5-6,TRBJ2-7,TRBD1,CASRLWDRAYYEQYF,TGTGCCAGCAGGCTGTGGGACAGAGCTTACTACGAGCAGTACTTC
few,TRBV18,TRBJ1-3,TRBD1,CASSPPHRGANTYSGNTIYF,TGTGCCAGCTCACCACCCCACAGGGGCGCCAACACGTACTCTGGAAACACCATATATTTT
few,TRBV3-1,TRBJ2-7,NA,CASSQELTYEQYF,TGTGCCAGCAGCCAAGAGCTAACCTACGAGCAGTACTTC
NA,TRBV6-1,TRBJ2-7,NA,CASTKGGGSYEQYF,TGTGCCAGCACGAAAGGAGGGGGATCCTACGAGCAGTACTTC
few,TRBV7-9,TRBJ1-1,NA,CASSSSTLVGTEAFF,TGTGCCAGCAGCTCCTCGACACTGGTGGGCACTGAAGCTTTCTTT
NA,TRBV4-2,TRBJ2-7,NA,CASSQVRTEQYF,TGTGCCAGCAGCCAAGTAAGGACCGAGCAGTACTTC
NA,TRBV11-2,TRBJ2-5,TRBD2,CASSPRGAKVETQYF,TGTGCCAGCAGCCCGCGGGGGGCGAAAGTGGAGACCCAGTACTTC
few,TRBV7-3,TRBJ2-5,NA,CASSLSGRRETQYF,TGTGCCAGCAGCTTATCAGGCAGACGGGAGACCCAGTACTTC
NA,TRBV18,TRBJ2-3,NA,CASSPVSDTDTQYF,TGTGCCAGCTCACCAGTCTCTGACACAGATACGCAGTATTTT
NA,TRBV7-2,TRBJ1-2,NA,CASSRPGTQVGYTF,TGTGCCAGCAGCCGACCCGGGACGCAGGTCGGCTACACCTTC
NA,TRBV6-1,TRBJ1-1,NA,CASEEGPGGTEAFF,TGTGCCAGCGAGGAGGGCCCCGGGGGAACTGAAGCTTTCTTT
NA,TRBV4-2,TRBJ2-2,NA,CASSQILGGVEGELFF,TGTGCCAGCAGCCAGATCCTAGGCGGGGTTGAAGGGGAGCTGTTTTTT
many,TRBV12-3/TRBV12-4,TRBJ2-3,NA,CASSFWGTKGTDTQYF,TGTGCCAGCAGTTTTTGGGGCACCAAAGGCACAGATACGCAGTATTTT
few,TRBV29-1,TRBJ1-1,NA,CSVDDRSAQAFF,TGCAGCGTTGACGACAGGTCTGCGCAAGCTTTCTTT
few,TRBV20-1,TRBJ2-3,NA,CSARLAGSGTDTQYF,TGCAGTGCTAGATTAGCTGGGAGTGGCACAGATACGCAGTATTTT
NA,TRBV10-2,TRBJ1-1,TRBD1,CASDETGMNTEAFF,TGCGCCAGCGACGAGACAGGGATGAACACTGAAGCTTTCTTT
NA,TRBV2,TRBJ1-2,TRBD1,CASSGTGDLNYGYTF,TGTGCCAGCTCCGGGACAGGGGACCTTAACTATGGCTACACCTTC
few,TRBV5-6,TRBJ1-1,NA,CASSTGTLNTEAFF,TGTGCCAGCAGCACCGGGACCTTGAACACTGAAGCTTTCTTT
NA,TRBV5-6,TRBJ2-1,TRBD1,CASSLPQGAGNEQFF,TGTGCCAGCAGCTTGCCGCAGGGGGCAGGGAATGAGCAGTTCTTC
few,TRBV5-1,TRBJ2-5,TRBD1,CASSDGTAQETQYF,TGCGCCAGCAGCGACGGGACAGCTCAAGAGACCCAGTACTTC
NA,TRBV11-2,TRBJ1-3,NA,CASSLGRGNTIYF,TGTGCCAGCAGCCTCGGACGAGGAAACACCATATATTTT
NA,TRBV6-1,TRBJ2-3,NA,CASDPDEADTQYF,TGTGCCAGCGATCCTGATGAGGCAGATACGCAGTATTTT
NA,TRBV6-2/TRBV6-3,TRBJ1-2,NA,CASSFIREYGYTF,TGTGCCAGCAGTTTCATTAGAGAGTACGGCTACACCTTC
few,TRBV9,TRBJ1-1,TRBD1,CASSVTGTVNTEAFF,TGTGCCAGCAGCGTAACCGGGACAGTGAACACTGAAGCTTTCTTT
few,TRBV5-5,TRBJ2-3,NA,CASSLRDATDTQYF,TGTGCCAGCAGCTTGAGAGATGCCACAGATACGCAGTATTTT
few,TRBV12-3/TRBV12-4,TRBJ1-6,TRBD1,CASSLVGTGAPPLHF,TGTGCCAGCAGTTTAGTGGGGACAGGGGCGCCCCCCCTCCACTTT
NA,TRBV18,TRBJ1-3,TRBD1,CASSPGQGTSSGNTIYF,TGTGCCAGCTCACCCGGACAGGGGACGAGCTCTGGAAACACCATATATTTT
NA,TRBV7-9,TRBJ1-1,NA,CASSLAWGTYTEAFF,TGTGCCAGCAGCTTAGCCTGGGGGACGTACACTGAAGCTTTCTTT